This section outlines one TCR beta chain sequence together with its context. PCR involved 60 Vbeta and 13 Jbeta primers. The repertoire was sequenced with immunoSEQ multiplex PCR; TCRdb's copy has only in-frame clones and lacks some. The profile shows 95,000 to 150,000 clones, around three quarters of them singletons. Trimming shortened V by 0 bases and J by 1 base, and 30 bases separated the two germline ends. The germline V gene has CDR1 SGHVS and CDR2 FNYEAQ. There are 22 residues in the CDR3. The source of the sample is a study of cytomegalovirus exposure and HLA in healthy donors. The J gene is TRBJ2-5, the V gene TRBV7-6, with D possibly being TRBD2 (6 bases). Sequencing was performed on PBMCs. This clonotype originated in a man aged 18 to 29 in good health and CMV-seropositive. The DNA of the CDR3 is TGTGCCAGCAGCTTAGCGATCAGGGTAGCGGTCCCTCAACCTAACCCCCAAGAGACCCAGTACTTC. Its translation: CASSLAIRVAVPQPNPQETQYF.